Shown below are 25 T cell receptor beta chains from a single sample sequenced in a study of beta chain features in type 1 diabetes. Reverse transcription of all isolated RNA meant that expressed TCRB transcripts were sequenced. Libraries were prepared by immunoSEQ multiplex PCR; TCRdb keeps only in-frame clonotypes and omits some of them. This sample has hundreds of thousands of clones, with around 13% found just once. The sample comprised central memory CD4+ T cells from blood. The receptors come from a man aged 25-45 years in good health.

In its sample, this clone is medium-sized. The CDR3 DNA follows: TGTGCCAGCAGCTCGAGACTAGCGGAAAACATTCAGTACTTC. Translating gives CASSSRLAENIQYF. The V call is TRBV11-2, the J call TRBJ2-4, with 9 bases fitting TRBD2. V shed 4 bases, J shed 5 bases, and the junction held 3 bases outside the gene matches. Germline V CDR1 and CDR2: SGHAT, FQNNGV. CDR3 length equals 14 residues.

The rearrangement joins TRBV7-8 to TRBJ2-7, with 13 nucleotides matching TRBD2. The CDR3 is 15 amino acids. Germline V gene sequence: CDR1 SGHVS, CDR2 FQNEAQ. J was trimmed by 3 bases and V by 6 bases; bases with no gene match: 5. The CDR3 reads CASSLGTSGVYEQYF. The DNA for the CDR3 is TGTGCCAGCAGTCTAGGGACTAGCGGGGTCTACGAGCAGTACTTC.

The chain links TRBV5-1 to TRBJ2-1, with D tentatively TRBD1 or TRBD2 (6 bases each). The CDR3 totals 14 residues. The germline CDR1 and CDR2 sequences are SGHRS and YFSETQ. Trimming left V 5 bases short and J 3 bases short, with 12 bases between. CDR3 residues: CASRTEGGYNEQFF. CDR3 in DNA: TGCGCCAGCAGGACAGAGGGGGGCTACAATGAGCAGTTCTTC.

This chain links TRBV5-6 with TRBJ2-5; 11 nucleotides match TRBD1. Per the germline V gene, CDR1 is SGHDT and CDR2 is YYEEEE. J lost 7 bases, V lost 4 bases, and 9 bases had no gene match. The CDR3 extends over 15 amino acids. The CDR3 reads CASSPRTGGRGTQYF. CDR3 sequence (DNA): TGTGCCAGCAGCCCCCGGACAGGGGGCAGAGGGACCCAGTACTTC.

This clone was seen a handful of times. This chain uses TRBV7-8 with TRBJ2-2; D remains unclear. CDR1 and CDR2 from the germline V gene are SGHVS and FQNEAQ. Trimming took 3 bases from V and 4 from J, leaving 24 bases between them. The CDR3 is 19 amino acids. CDR3 coding DNA: TGTGCCAGCAGCTTCAAAACTTGGTCAGCTGGATCTTCCACCGGGGAGCTGTTTTTT. Translated, it gives CASSFKTWSAGSSTGELFF.

The V gene is TRBV7-2, the J gene TRBJ1-1; D is unresolved. Germline CDR1 SGHTA, CDR2 FQGNSA. V was cut by 2 bases and J by 4 bases, with 8 bases left in between. The CDR3 sequence is 13 residues long. CDR3 DNA: TGTGCCAGCAGCTTATCCTGGTTCACTGAAGCTTTCTTT. It codes for CASSLSWFTEAFF. Full variable domain (rest looked up from reference TRBV7-2 and TRBJ1-1): GAGVSQSPSNKVTEKGKDVELRCDPISGHTALYWYRQSLGQGLEFLIYFQGNSAPDKSGLPSDRFSAERTGGSVSTLTIQRTQQEDSAVYLCASSLSWFTEAFFGQGTRLTVV.

The rearrangement joins TRBV4-3 to TRBJ1-2, with TRBD1 as a possible D gene (5 bases). V lost 0 bases, J lost 5 bases, and 13 bases lay in between. Germline lookup yields CDR1 LGHNA and CDR2 YSLEER. This CDR3 comprises 15 residues. The CDR3 protein is CASSQEGGTGYGYTF. The CDR3 DNA follows: TGCGCCAGCAGCCAAGAGGGAGGCACAGGATATGGCTACACCTTC.

The chain is built from TRBV5-4 and TRBJ1-2; possibly TRBD1 for D (5 bases). Germline-derived CDR1 and CDR2 are SGHNT and YYREEE (reference sequence). Trimming removed 0 bases at V and 1 base at J, with 13 bases between. This CDR3 contains 16 residues. The CDR3 loop is CASSLGDSPFNYGYTF. The DNA for the CDR3 is TGTGCCAGCAGCTTGGGGGACTCCCCCTTTAACTATGGCTACACCTTC.

There are a few counts of this clone. The chain joins TRBV25-1 to TRBJ1-3; a weak D match, TRBD1 (5 bases). Trimming pared 8 bases from V and 2 bases from J, leaving 10 bases between. CDR1 is MGHDK and CDR2 is SYGVNS in the germline V gene. This CDR3 comprises 13 residues. The CDR3 region is CASQRGTGNTIYF. In DNA form, the CDR3 reads TGTGCCAGCCAACGGGGGACTGGAAACACCATATATTTT.

In this sample, this clone turned up a few times. The chain employs TRBV6-5 and TRBJ2-6; D gene unclear. This CDR3 spans 15 amino acids. With 5 bases removed from V and 2 bases from J, the gap between germline ends came to 10 bases. In germline, CDR1 is MNHEY, CDR2 SVGAGI. CDR3 sequence: CASSVRVTGANVLTF. The CDR3 nucleotides read TGTGCCAGCAGTGTTCGGGTAACTGGGGCCAACGTCCTGACTTTC.

This clone occurred many times. The gene calls are TRBV6-5 and TRBJ2-1; D might be TRBD2 (6 bases). V was trimmed by 6 bases and J by 4 bases, leaving 16 bases between them. This CDR3 is 15 amino acids long. Germline loops: CDR1 MNHEY, CDR2 SVGAGI. Here the CDR3 reads CASSPTGLGYNEQFF. Here the CDR3 DNA reads TGTGCCAGCAGCCCCACGGGACTGGGATACAATGAGCAGTTCTTC.

This rearrangement joins TRBV6-1 to TRBJ2-5, with 9 bases fitting TRBD2. Germline trimming cut 3 bases from V and 7 bases from J; bases unmatched to any gene: 12. The CDR3 sequence is 16 residues long. In germline, CDR1 is MNHNS, CDR2 SASEGT. The CDR3 spells CASSDYIAGAGGTQYF. CDR3 coding DNA: TGTGCCAGCAGTGATTACATAGCGGGGGCCGGGGGGACCCAGTACTTC.

The rearrangement joins TRBV10-3 to TRBJ1-2; D is ambiguous. The CDR3 is 14 amino acids. In germline, CDR1 is ENHRY, CDR2 SYGVKD. V was cut by 2 bases and J by 0 bases, with 7 bases left in between. This CDR3 reads CAISEQVTNYGYTF. The CDR3 bases are TGTGCCATCAGTGAGCAGGTCACTAACTATGGCTACACCTTC.

The gene calls are TRBV7-2 and TRBJ1-1; D is unclear. V lost 2 bases to trimming and J lost 6 bases, with 16 bases between them. CDR1 and CDR2 (germline): SGHTA, FQGNSA. CDR3 size: 15 residues. Written as DNA, the CDR3 is TGTGCCAGCAGCTTACTGACCGGGAAGGTCCCTGAAGCTTTCTTT. It codes for CASSLLTGKVPEAFF.

This clone was seen a handful of times. The chain is built from TRBV12-5 and TRBJ1-6; a possible D gene is TRBD1 (6 bases). Per germline, CDR1 LGHNT and CDR2 FRNRAP. The CDR3 contains 13 residues. The CDR3 here is CASSSGANSPLHF. The CDR3 DNA reads TGTGCGTCCTCTTCAGGGGCTAATTCACCCCTCCACTTT.

This clone came up a few times. The chain combines TRBV18 with TRBJ2-3; the match to TRBD1 covers 7 bases. The V and J ends lost 6 bases and 5 bases, in that order; junction bases with no gene match: 5. The CDR3 extends over 13 amino acids. Germline CDR1 reads KGHSH; CDR2 reads LQKENI. The CDR3 nucleotides read TGTGCCAGCTCTAGGACAGGTGTAGATACGCAGTATTTT. Protein: CASSRTGVDTQYF.

This rearrangement joins TRBV7-9 to TRBJ2-3, with D tentatively TRBD1 (7 bases). Germline loops: CDR1 SEHNR, CDR2 FQNEAQ (reference sequence). V was trimmed by 7 bases and J by 2 bases, leaving 16 bases between them. The CDR3 has 15 residues. For the CDR3, the DNA is TGTGCCAGCATCAGGGGGGACGCTCACACAGATACGCAGTATTTT. It translates to CASIRGDAHTDTQYF.

In this sample, this clone turned up a few times. The chain joins TRBV7-8 to TRBJ2-3; 7 nucleotides line up with TRBD2. Looked up from germline, CDR1 is SGHVS and CDR2 is FQNEAQ. CDR3 length: 14 residues. Trimming removed 7 bases from V and 2 bases from J; junction bases left unmatched: 6. The CDR3 bases are TGTGCCAGCATCCCGGGACTATCCACAGATACGCAGTATTTT. This codes for CASIPGLSTDTQYF. Complete variable domain (other parts from reference TRBV7-8 and TRBJ2-3): GAGVSQSPRYKVAKRGQDVALRCDPISGHVSLFWYQQALGQGPEFLTYFQNEAQLDKSGLPSDRFFAERPEGSVSTLKIQRTQQEDSAVYLCASIPGLSTDTQYFGPGTRLTVL.

This clone has more than one count but fewer than ten. The chain links TRBV5-1 to TRBJ1-3; D is undetermined. This CDR3 region has 13 residues. V was cut by 4 bases and J by 4 bases, with 9 bases left in between. The V gene's germline CDR1 is SGHRS and CDR2 YFSETQ. The CDR3 spells CASSPEVGNTIYF. In nucleotides, the CDR3 is TGCGCCAGCAGCCCGGAGGTGGGAAACACCATATATTTT.

A few counts support this clone. The chain uses TRBV11-2 and TRBJ2-2, with D tentatively TRBD1 (6 bases). Trimming pared 4 bases from V and 5 bases from J, leaving 14 bases between. CDR1 is SGHAT and CDR2 is FQNNGV in the germline V gene. The CDR3 is 15 residues long. The CDR3 DNA follows: TGTGCCAGCAGCTCGATTGGGGGCGCGACCGGGGAGCTGTTTTTT. The encoded protein is CASSSIGGATGELFF.

This clone was seen a single time. The V gene is TRBV18, the J gene TRBJ2-7, with TRBD2 identical over 7 bases. This CDR3 comprises 14 residues. Germline V gene data show CDR1 as KGHSH and CDR2 as LQKENI. V lost 6 bases, J lost 5 bases, and 10 bases stayed unmatched. The DNA of the CDR3 is TGTGCCAGCTCCCGGGGAGGGAGTAGAAACGAGCAGTACGTC. It codes for CASSRGGSRNEQYV.

This clone has just a few counts. The genes are TRBV4-2 and TRBJ1-1, with 9 bases matching TRBD1. There are 16 residues in the CDR3. The germline V gene encodes CDR1 LGHNA and CDR2 YNFKEQ. V gave up 4 bases and J gave up 0 bases; unmatched junction bases: 6. CDR3 DNA sequence: TGTGCCAGCAGCCGAGAAGGGACAGGGATGAACACTGAAGCTTTCTTT. It translates to CASSREGTGMNTEAFF.

This clone appeared a few times. The J gene is TRBJ2-3, the V gene TRBV21-1; TRBD2 is taken as the D call from the table, unchecked against the DNA. TRBV21-1 is a pseudogene locus. This CDR3 is built from 14 residues. CDR3 protein: CASVTSGGADTQYF. The CDR3 DNA reads as TGTGCCAGCGTGACTAGCGGGGGGGCAGATACGCAGTATTTT.

The chain links TRBV5-6 to TRBJ1-1, with TRBD1 matching over 10 bases. Trimming removed 4 bases from V and 4 bases from J; junction bases left unmatched: 7. The CDR3 runs to 15 residues. Germline CDR1 SGHDT, CDR2 YYEEEE. CDR3 sequence (DNA): TGTGCCAGCAGCCATCGGGACAGGGGACTCACTGAAGCTTTCTTT. Protein sequence: CASSHRDRGLTEAFF.

The CDR3 DNA reads TGCGCCAGCAGGAGGGATGACCTGGCCTCTGAAAAACTGTTTTTT. This translates into CASRRDDLASEKLFF. This chain connects TRBV5-1 to TRBJ1-4; D is unclear. V was trimmed by 5 bases and J by 7 bases, leaving 18 bases between them. In germline, CDR1 is SGHRS, CDR2 YFSETQ. The CDR3 sequence is 15 residues long.